The 15 T cell receptor beta chains below all came from one sample that was sequenced in a study of cytomegalovirus exposure and HLA in healthy donors. The assay was immunoSEQ multiplex PCR, and TCRdb's table has in-frame clones only and misses some. This repertoire shows over 200,000 clones, less than 85% found once; its top ten account for roughly 5.4%. What was sequenced was PBMCs. The source is a woman aged 18-29 years in good health and CMV-seronegative.

The DNA for the CDR3 is TGTGCCAGCCTGGGCCCTGGAAACACCATATATTTT. Protein sequence: CASLGPGNTIYF. J is TRBJ1-3 and V is TRBV2; D gene unclear. CDR3 length: 12 amino acids. CDR1 and CDR2 from the germline V gene are SNHLY and FYNNEI. The V and J ends lost 8 bases and 2 bases respectively, with 7 bases between them.

J is TRBJ1-2 and V is TRBV27; D unclear. Germline V gene data show CDR1 as MNHEY and CDR2 as SMNVEV (reference sequence). This CDR3 comprises 15 residues. Trimming removed 4 bases from V and 1 base from J, with 13 bases in between. As DNA, the CDR3 is TGTGCCAGCAGTTACCATGGGCGGGTTAACTATGGCTACACCTTC. The encoded protein is CASSYHGRVNYGYTF.

This chain links TRBV7-8 with TRBJ1-5; no clear D gene. Germline V lookup: CDR1 SGHVS, CDR2 FQNEAQ. Trimming took 0 bases from V and 10 from J, leaving 13 bases between them. The CDR3 runs to 14 residues. CDR3 amino acids: CASSLAGEGSPQHF. CDR3 nucleotides: TGTGCCAGCAGCTTAGCCGGCGAGGGAAGCCCCCAGCATTTT.

The genes are TRBV6-1 and TRBJ2-7; 9 bases are shared with TRBD1. J lost 5 bases, V lost 1 base, and 6 bases had no gene match. The length of the CDR3 is 15 residues. In germline, CDR1 is MNHNS, CDR2 SASEGT. The CDR3 here is CASSEVGWDRDEQYF. DNA of the CDR3: TGTGCCAGCAGTGAAGTAGGGTGGGACAGGGACGAGCAGTACTTC.

The rearrangement links TRBV25-1 to TRBJ2-1, with TRBD1 as a possible D gene (6 bases). Germline CDR1 and CDR2: MGHDK and SYGVNS. Trimming pared 8 bases from V and 3 bases from J, leaving 17 bases between. This CDR3 is built from 15 residues. CDR3 protein: CASRSTGYYYNEQFF. CDR3 nucleotides: TGTGCCAGCCGATCCACAGGGTACTACTACAATGAGCAGTTCTTC.

This clone was recorded only once. The chain uses TRBV5-4 and TRBJ1-1; no firm D call. The length of the CDR3 is 15 residues. Germline V CDR1 and CDR2: SGHNT, YYREEE (reference sequence). The V end was cut by 1 base, the J end by 0 bases, with 10 bases between. The CDR3 DNA reads TGTGCCAGCAGCTTGAAACCCTACATGAACACTGAAGCTTTCTTT. Amino acids: CASSLKPYMNTEAFF.

This clone was detected only a few times. The chain recombines TRBV4-1 with TRBJ1-1; perhaps TRBD1 as D (5 bases). V was clipped by 3 bases and J by 3 bases, with 14 bases between them. CDR3 size: 15 residues. The germline gives CDR1 MGHRA, CDR2 YSYEKL. The CDR3: CASSQGLGLDTEAFF. The CDR3 DNA reads TGCGCCAGCAGCCAGGGACTGGGCCTCGACACTGAAGCTTTCTTT.

The J gene is TRBJ2-1, the V gene TRBV7-3, with D possibly called TRBD1 or TRBD2 (5 bases each). Germline loops: CDR1 SGHTA, CDR2 FQGTGA. This CDR3 has 14 residues. Trimming left V 2 bases short and J 7 bases short, with 12 bases between. This CDR3 reads CASSLGTLANEQFF. Written as DNA, the CDR3 is TGTGCCAGCAGCTTAGGGACCCTCGCTAATGAGCAGTTCTTC.

The chain employs TRBV30 and TRBJ1-4, with 9 bases lining up with TRBD1. Trimming cost V 2 bases and J 8 bases; bases outside gene matches: 6. This CDR3 has 14 amino acids. Germline CDR1 reads GTSNPN; CDR2 reads SVGIG (reference sequence). The CDR3 protein is CAWSSGQGWEKLFF. DNA for the CDR3: TGTGCCTGGAGTTCGGGACAGGGATGGGAAAAACTGTTTTTT.

Details on this clone: The junction departs from germline at one end; a sequencing error may be responsible. The chain is built from TRBV29-1 and TRBJ1-6; D is uncertain. The CDR3 totals 15 residues. CDR1 and CDR2 (germline): SQVTM, ANQGSEA. The CDR3: CSLERELAHNSPLHF. The CDR3 region has the DNA TGCAGCCTTGAGAGAGAGCTCGCCCATAATTCACCCCTCCACTTT.

V and J are TRBV4-1 and TRBJ2-1; possibly TRBD2 for D (6 bases). CDR1 and CDR2 from the germline V gene are MGHRA and YSYEKL. This CDR3 is built from 14 residues. V lost 4 bases and J 0 bases, leaving 7 bases between the germline ends. The CDR3 DNA sequence: TGCGCCAGCAGCCCGACTAGCTCCTACAATGAGCAGTTCTTC. Encoded protein: CASSPTSSYNEQFF.

The rearrangement uses TRBV28 and TRBJ2-3; D not certain. The germline gives CDR1 MDHEN, CDR2 SYDVKM. V was trimmed by 5 bases and J by 4 bases, leaving 10 bases between them. The CDR3 sequence is 13 residues long. The CDR3 region has the DNA TGTGCCAGCAGTCTCCGGAGCCCAGATACGCAGTATTTT. Amino acid sequence: CASSLRSPDTQYF.

The rearrangement joins TRBV9 to TRBJ2-2; 13 positions match TRBD2. Germline assignment: CDR1 SGDLS and CDR2 YYNGEE. Unmatched junction bases numbered 2, after V lost 4 bases and J lost 5 bases. The CDR3 is made up of 15 amino acids. The chain's CDR3 is CASSQTSGRTGELFF. Written as DNA, the CDR3 is TGTGCCAGCAGCCAGACTAGCGGGAGGACCGGGGAGCTGTTTTTT.

Turning to this clone: Different DNA sequences within this sample yield the same CDR3. The gene calls are TRBV9 and TRBJ2-7; 10 nucleotides match TRBD2. After removal of 2 bases from V and 0 bases from J, the junction contained 2 bases not matched to a gene. CDR3 length: 15 residues. Germline V CDR1 and CDR2: SGDLS, YYNGEE. CDR3: CASSVSSGSSYEQYF. CDR3 coding DNA: TGTGCCAGCAGCGTCTCTAGCGGGAGCTCCTACGAGCAGTACTTC. Together with reference TRBV9 and TRBJ2-7, the CDR3 gives the full variable domain: DSGVTQTPKHLITATGQRVTLRCSPRSGDLSVYWYQQSLDQGLQFLIQYYNGEERAKGNILERFSAQQFPDLHSELNLSSLELGDSALYFCASSVSSGSSYEQYFGPGTRLTVT.

V gene TRBV5-1 combines with J gene TRBJ1-2; D is unresolved. Per the germline V gene, CDR1 is SGHRS and CDR2 is YFSETQ. The length of the CDR3 is 15 residues. V was clipped by 0 bases and J by 0 bases, with 9 bases between them. The CDR3 bases are TGCGCCAGCAGCTTGGTCGCGGATTCTAACTATGGCTACACCTTC. Residues: CASSLVADSNYGYTF.